This is a list of T cell receptor beta chains from one sample in a study of blood T cell repertoires in COVID-19. This table comes from immunoSEQ multiplex PCR, and its TCRdb copy is limited to in-frame clones, with some not included. The sample shows fewer than 450,000 clones, around 90% of them seen only once. The sample comprised PBMCs or T cells enriched from blood (not recorded which). The receptors originated from a man between 18 and 35 years old who had recovered from COVID-19. The CDR3 runs from the conserved cysteine through the conserved F or W. D genes are given only for firm matches. Clone size is not always given. Where it is, it says once, few, many or a class for expanded clones.

>TRBV2|.|TRBJ1-1|.
TGTGCCAGCAGCTACTCCGGGGGGGGCACTGAAGCTTTCTTT
CASSYSGGGTEAFF
>TRBV15|TRBD2|TRBJ2-1|.
TGTGCCACCAGCAGAGTTGGGGTGGGGACTAGCGTAAACAATGAGCAGTTCTTC
CATSRVGVGTSVNNEQFF
>TRBV2|TRBD1|TRBJ2-7|.
TGTGCCAGCAGTGGGACAGGGCACTCCTACGAGCAGTACTTC
CASSGTGHSYEQYF
>TRBV2|.|TRBJ2-7|.
TGTGCCAGCAGGGAGGACTCGTACGAGCAGTACTTC
CASREDSYEQYF
>TRBV28|.|TRBJ2-7|once
TGTGCCAGCAGTCCACCGACAGGTTTGTACGAGCAGTACTTC
CASSPPTGLYEQYF
>TRBV15|.|TRBJ1-5|once
TGTGCCACCAGCAGACAAGGACCCCCAGGGACCCAGCATTTT
CATSRQGPPGTQHF
>TRBV5-1|.|TRBJ2-7|.
TGCGCCAGCAGCTTGGTAGGAGGGGTGGACCCCTACGAGCAGTACTTC
CASSLVGGVDPYEQYF
>TRBV7-3|.|TRBJ1-1|.
TGTGCCAGCAGCCAGGGGACGGAGCCCACTGAAGCTTTCTTT
CASSQGTEPTEAFF
>TRBV10-3|.|TRBJ1-5|once
TGTGCCATCAGTGAGAAAGTTGGGGCAAGCAATCAGCCCCAGCATTTT
CAISEKVGASNQPQHF
>TRBV28|.|TRBJ2-6|.
TGTGCCAGCAGTCCCCGGGCTGGGGCCAACGTCCTGACTTTC
CASSPRAGANVLTF
>TRBV19|.|TRBJ2-1|.
TGTGCCAGTAGTATAGGGCAGTACAATGAGCAGTTCTTC
CASSIGQYNEQFF
>TRBV7-9|TRBD1|TRBJ1-2|once
TGTGCCAGCAGCCTGGGACAGGGGATCTATGGCTACACCTTC
CASSLGQGIYGYTF
>TRBV27|TRBD1|TRBJ2-5|.
TGTGCCAGCAGTGGACGGGACAGGGGTCGAGTGACCCAGTACTTC
CASSGRDRGRVTQYF
>TRBV28|.|TRBJ2-7|.
TGTGCCAGCAGTTTATGGGATCTGAGGTCACGGCACGAGCAGTACTTC
CASSLWDLRSRHEQYF
>TRBV5-1|TRBD2|TRBJ2-1|.
TGCGCCAGCAGCTTGACCTCGGCGGGAGGGCCTGGCGATGAGCAGTTCTTC
CASSLTSAGGPGDEQFF
>TRBV19|.|TRBJ1-5|.
TGTGCCAGTGAGGTGGGGGGGGCCCTCCGGACCCAGCATTTT
CASEVGGALRTQHF
>TRBV9|TRBD1|TRBJ1-5|few
TGTGCCAGCAGCGTAGCAGGGGGATCCCAGCCCCAGCATTTT
CASSVAGGSQPQHF
>TRBV3-1/TRBV3-2|TRBD2|TRBJ2-3|.
TGTGCCAGCAGCCAAGGGGTTTTCGGGAGCGGGGCAGATACGCAGTATTTT
CASSQGVFGSGADTQYF
>TRBV12-3/TRBV12-4|.|TRBJ2-1|.
TGTGCCAGCAGTTTTGGTAGCCTGGCAGCGCAGTTCTTC
CASSFGSLAAQFF
>TRBV7-9|.|TRBJ1-1|few
TGTGCCAGCAGCGTGCGGGGGGCTGGTGAAGCTTTCTTT
CASSVRGAGEAFF
>TRBV2|TRBD2|TRBJ2-1|.
TGTGCCAGCAGTAAAGATAGCGGGAGCTATGAGCAGTTCTTC
CASSKDSGSYEQFF
>TRBV5-1|TRBD1|TRBJ1-6|.
TGCGCCAGCAGCCCAGTCCCGGGACAGGGATCACCCCTCCACTTT
CASSPVPGQGSPLHF
>TRBV29-1|TRBD1|TRBJ1-3|once
TGCAGCGCACTACAGGGGTCTGGAAACACCATATATTTT
CSALQGSGNTIYF
>TRBV11-2|.|TRBJ1-3|many
TGTGCCAGCAGCTTAGGGGCAAACTCTGGAAACACCATATATTTT
CASSLGANSGNTIYF